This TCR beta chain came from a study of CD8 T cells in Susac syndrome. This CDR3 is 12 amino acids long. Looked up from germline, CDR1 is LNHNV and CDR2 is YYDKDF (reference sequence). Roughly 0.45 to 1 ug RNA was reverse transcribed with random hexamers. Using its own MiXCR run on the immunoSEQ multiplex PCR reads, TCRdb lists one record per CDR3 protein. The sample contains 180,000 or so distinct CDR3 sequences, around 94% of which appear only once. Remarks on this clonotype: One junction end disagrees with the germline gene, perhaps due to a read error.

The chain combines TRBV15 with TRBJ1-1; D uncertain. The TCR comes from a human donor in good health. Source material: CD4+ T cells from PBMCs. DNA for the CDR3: TGTGCCACCAGCAGAGCAGGCACGGGTGGTTCCTTT. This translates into CATSRAGTGGSF.